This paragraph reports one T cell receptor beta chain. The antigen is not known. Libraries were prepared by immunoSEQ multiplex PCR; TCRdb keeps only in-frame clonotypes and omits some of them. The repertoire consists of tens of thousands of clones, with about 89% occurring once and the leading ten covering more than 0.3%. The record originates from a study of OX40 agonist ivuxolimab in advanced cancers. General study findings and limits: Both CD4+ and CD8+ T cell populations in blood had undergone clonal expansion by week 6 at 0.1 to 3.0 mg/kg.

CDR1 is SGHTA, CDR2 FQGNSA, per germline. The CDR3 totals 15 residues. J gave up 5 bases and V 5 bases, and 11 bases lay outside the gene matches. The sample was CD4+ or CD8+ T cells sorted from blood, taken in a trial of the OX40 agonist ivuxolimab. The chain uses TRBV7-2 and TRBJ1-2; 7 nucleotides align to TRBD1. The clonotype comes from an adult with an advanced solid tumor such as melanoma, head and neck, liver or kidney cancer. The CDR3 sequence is CASSPSTGAPYGYTF. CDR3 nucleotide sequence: TGTGCCAGCAGCCCCAGTACAGGGGCGCCTTATGGCTACACCTTC.